This T cell receptor beta chain stems from a study of T cells in Graves' hyperthyroidism and ophthalmopathy. General study results and limits: The model anticipated ophthalmopathy a median about 7.1 months pre-onset. Using 13 V-J features, a model discriminated ophthalmopathy from stable hyperthyroidism. Most thyroid clonotypes expanded above 0.001 appeared in blood too.

V dropped 1 base and J dropped 7 bases, with 11 bases sitting between them. The V gene's germline CDR1 is SGHTA and CDR2 FQGTGA. CDR3 length: 14 residues. Diagnoses used clinical symptoms, serum thyroxine and TRAb, thyroid ultrasound and orbital computed tomography. The sample holds many counts of this clonotype. The antigen remains unidentified. There were TCR beta CDR3 regions amplified from RNA transcripts. With the HTBI primer set, the TCR CDR3 went through a first round of RT-PCR. TCRdb used MiXCR to reprocess the multiplex PCR reads, holding one entry per CDR3 protein. The sample contains 250,000 to 300,000 distinct CDR3 sequences, 13% of which appear only once.

The clonotype was recovered from a woman aged 25 to 39 with Graves' hyperthyroidism that later progressed to Graves' ophthalmopathy. Sequencing was carried out using blood. The chain joins TRBV7-3 to TRBJ2-1, with D tentatively TRBD2 (6 bases). The CDR3 protein is CASSLNGLANEQFF. The CDR3 DNA follows: TGTGCCAGCAGCTTAAATGGTCTAGCGAATGAGCAGTTCTTC. The whole variable domain, filled in from reference TRBV7-3 and TRBJ2-1, reads GAGVSQTPSNKVTEKGKYVELRCDPISGHTALYWYRQSLGQGPEFLIYFQGTGAADDSGLPNDRFFAVRPEGSVSTLKIQRTERGDSAVYLCASSLNGLANEQFFGPGTRLTVL.